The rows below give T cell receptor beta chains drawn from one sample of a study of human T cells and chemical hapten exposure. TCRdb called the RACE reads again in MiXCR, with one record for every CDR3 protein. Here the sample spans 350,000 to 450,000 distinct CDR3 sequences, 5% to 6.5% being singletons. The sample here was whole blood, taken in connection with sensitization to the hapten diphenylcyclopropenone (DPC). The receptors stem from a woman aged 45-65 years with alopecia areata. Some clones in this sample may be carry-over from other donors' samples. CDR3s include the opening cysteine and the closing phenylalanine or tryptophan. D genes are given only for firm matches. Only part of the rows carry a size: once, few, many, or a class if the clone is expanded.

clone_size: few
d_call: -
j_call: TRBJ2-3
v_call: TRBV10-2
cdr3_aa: CASSEWTVGTDTQYF
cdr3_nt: TGCGCCAGCAGTGAGTGGACAGTCGGCACAGATACGCAGTATTTT

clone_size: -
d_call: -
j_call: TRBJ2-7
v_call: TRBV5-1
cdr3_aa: CASSPPGSHYEQYF
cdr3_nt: TGCGCCAGCAGCCCGCCGGGCAGCCACTACGAGCAGTACTTC

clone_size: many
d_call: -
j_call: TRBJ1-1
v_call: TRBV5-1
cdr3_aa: CASSLESGRAEAFF
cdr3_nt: TGCGCCAGCAGCTTGGAATCCGGGCGGGCTGAAGCTTTCTTT

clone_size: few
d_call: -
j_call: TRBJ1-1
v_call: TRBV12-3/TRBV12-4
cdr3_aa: CASSLIEGVDTEAFF
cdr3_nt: TGTGCCAGCAGTTTAATTGAGGGGGTGGACACTGAAGCTTTCTTT

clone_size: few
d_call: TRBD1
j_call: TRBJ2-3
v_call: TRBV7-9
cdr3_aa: CASSPPRQGVIDTQYF
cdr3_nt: TGTGCCAGCAGCCCACCCCGACAGGGGGTCATTGATACGCAGTATTTT

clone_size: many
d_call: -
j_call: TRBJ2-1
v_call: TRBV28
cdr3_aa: CASSSSLSSYNEQFF
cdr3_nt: TGTGCCAGCAGTTCCAGTCTGAGCTCCTACAATGAGCAGTTCTTC

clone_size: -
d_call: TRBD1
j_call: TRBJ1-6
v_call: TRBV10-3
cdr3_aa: CAIRGDSHNSPLHF
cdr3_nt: TGTGCCATCAGGGGGGACAGTCATAATTCACCCCTCCACTTT

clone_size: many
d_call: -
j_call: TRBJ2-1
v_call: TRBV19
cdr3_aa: CASSLIAFSYNEQFF
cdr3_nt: TGTGCCAGTAGTCTGATAGCGTTTTCCTACAATGAGCAGTTCTTC

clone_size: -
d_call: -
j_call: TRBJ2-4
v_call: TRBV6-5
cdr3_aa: CASSYSAGRGAKNIQYF
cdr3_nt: TGTGCCAGCAGTTACTCGGCAGGCCGGGGGGCCAAAAACATTCAGTACTTC

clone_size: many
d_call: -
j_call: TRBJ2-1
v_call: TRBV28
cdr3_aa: CASSQQGDEQFF
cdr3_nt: TGTGCCAGCAGTCAACAGGGCGACGAGCAGTTCTTC

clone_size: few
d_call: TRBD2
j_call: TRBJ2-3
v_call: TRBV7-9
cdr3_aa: CASSPRGLAVGTDTQYF
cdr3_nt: TGTGCCAGCAGCCCTCGCGGACTAGCCGTGGGCACAGATACGCAGTATTTT

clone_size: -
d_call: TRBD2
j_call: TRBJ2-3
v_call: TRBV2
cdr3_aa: CASRPPGTSPVDTQYF
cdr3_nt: TGTGCCAGCAGGCCTCCCGGGACTAGCCCTGTAGATACGCAGTATTTT

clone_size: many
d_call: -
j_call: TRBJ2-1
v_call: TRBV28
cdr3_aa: CASRNSGPVNEQFF
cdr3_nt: TGTGCCAGCAGAAACTCAGGGCCTGTAAATGAGCAGTTCTTC

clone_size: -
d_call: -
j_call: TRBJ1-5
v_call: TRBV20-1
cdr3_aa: CSARDTVNQPQHF
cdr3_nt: TGCAGTGCTAGAGATACGGTCAATCAGCCCCAGCATTTT

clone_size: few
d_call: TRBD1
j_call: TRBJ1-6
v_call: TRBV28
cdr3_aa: CASSLGDREDSPLHF
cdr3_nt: TGTGCCAGTTCCCTGGGGGACAGGGAGGATTCACCCCTCCACTTT

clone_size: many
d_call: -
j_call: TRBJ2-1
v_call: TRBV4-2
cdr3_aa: CASSQEMGGGQLGEQFF
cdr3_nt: TGTGCCAGCAGCCAAGAGATGGGAGGGGGCCAATTGGGTGAGCAGTTCTTC

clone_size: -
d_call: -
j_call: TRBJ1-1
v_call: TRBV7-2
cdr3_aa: CASSGGGRNAEAFF
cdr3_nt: TGTGCCAGCAGCGGAGGGGGGCGTAACGCTGAAGCTTTCTTT